This entry is about one T cell receptor (beta chain). The antigen remains unidentified. Sorting based on CD45RO/CCR7/CD25/CD127/CD95/CD27 separated CD4+ naive, central memory, regulatory and stem cell-like memory cells. The data originate from a study of beta chain features in type 1 diabetes. Study conclusions and caveats: The similarity of naive, central memory and Treg TCRB repertoires appeared greater among patients than among healthy donors. The study left unresolved whether HLA type influences TCRB rearrangement. Sequencing from cDNA could over-represent high-TCR-expressing cells.

Every bit of the isolated RNA underwent reverse transcription, so sequencing read expressed TCRB transcripts. Sequencing used immunoSEQ multiplex PCR; TCRdb keeps in-frame clones, though not all of them. The data contain around 290,000 clones, 7% to 9% of them singletons. Sequenced: central memory CD4+ T cells from blood. This TCR came from a woman aged 18-29 years in good health.

In DNA, the CDR3 is TGTGCCAGCAGCTCCCGCGGGGGCAGGGGAGATGGCTACACCTTC. Amino acid sequence: CASSSRGGRGDGYTF. The rearrangement links TRBV7-2 to TRBJ1-2, with D possibly matching TRBD1 (6 bases). Germline CDR1 is SGHTA and CDR2 is FQGNSA. The germline V and J ends were trimmed by 4 bases and 6 bases, with 18 bases remaining between them. This CDR3 has 15 residues.